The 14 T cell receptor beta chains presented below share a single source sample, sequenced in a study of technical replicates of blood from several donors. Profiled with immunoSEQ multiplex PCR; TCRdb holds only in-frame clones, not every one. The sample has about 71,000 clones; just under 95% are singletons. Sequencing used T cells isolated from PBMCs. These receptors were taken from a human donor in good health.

The CDR3: CASSQAPGNQETQYF. In nucleotides, the CDR3 is TGCGCCAGCAGCCAAGCTCCGGGAAACCAAGAGACCCAGTACTTC. The chain links TRBV4-3 to TRBJ2-5; TRBD2 is a possible D gene (5 bases). There are 15 residues in the CDR3. CDR1 is LGHNA, CDR2 YSLEER, per germline. V was clipped by 1 base and J by 0 bases, with 9 bases between them.

The DNA of the CDR3 is TGTGCCAGCAGCCGGGAGGGACTAGCGGTCACAGATACGCAGTATTTT. Protein: CASSREGLAVTDTQYF. The chain employs TRBV4-2 and TRBJ2-3, with 11 nucleotides matching TRBD2. The V and J ends lost 4 bases and 2 bases, in that order; junction bases with no gene match: 5. The germline V gene encodes CDR1 LGHNA and CDR2 YNFKEQ. This CDR3 has 16 amino acids.

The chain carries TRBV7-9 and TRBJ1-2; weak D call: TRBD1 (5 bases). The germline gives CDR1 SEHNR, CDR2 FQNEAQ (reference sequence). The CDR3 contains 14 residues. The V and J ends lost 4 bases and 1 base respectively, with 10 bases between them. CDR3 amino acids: CASSYLQDNYGYTF. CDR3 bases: TGTGCCAGCAGCTACCTACAGGATAACTATGGCTACACCTTC.

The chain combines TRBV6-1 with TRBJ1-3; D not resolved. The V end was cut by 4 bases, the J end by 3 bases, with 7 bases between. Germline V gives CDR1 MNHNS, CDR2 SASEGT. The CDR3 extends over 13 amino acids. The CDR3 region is CASSAGFGNTIYF. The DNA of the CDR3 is TGTGCCAGCAGTGCCGGGTTTGGAAACACCATATATTTT.

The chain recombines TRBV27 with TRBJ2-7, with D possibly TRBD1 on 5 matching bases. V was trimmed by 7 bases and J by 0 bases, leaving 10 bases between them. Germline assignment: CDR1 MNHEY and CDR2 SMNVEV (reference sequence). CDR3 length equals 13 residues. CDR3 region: CASKLDSSYEQYF. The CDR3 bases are TGTGCCAGCAAGCTCGACAGCTCCTACGAGCAGTACTTC.

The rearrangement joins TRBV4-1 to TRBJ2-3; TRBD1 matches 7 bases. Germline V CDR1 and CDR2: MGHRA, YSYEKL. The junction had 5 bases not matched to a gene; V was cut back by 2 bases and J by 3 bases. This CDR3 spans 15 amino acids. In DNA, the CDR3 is TGCGCCAGCAGCCAAACGACAGGGTTTACAGATACGCAGTATTTT. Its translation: CASSQTTGFTDTQYF.

The CDR3 region has the DNA TGTGCCAGCAGCTTAGAACTAGCGGGTGAGCAGTACTTC. Encoded protein: CASSLELAGEQYF. This chain joins TRBV11-2 and TRBJ2-7, with 9 bases aligning to TRBD2. CDR1 and CDR2 from the germline V gene are SGHAT and FQNNGV. CDR3 size: 13 residues. The V segment lost 0 bases and the J segment 7 bases; nucleotides outside the gene matches: 1.

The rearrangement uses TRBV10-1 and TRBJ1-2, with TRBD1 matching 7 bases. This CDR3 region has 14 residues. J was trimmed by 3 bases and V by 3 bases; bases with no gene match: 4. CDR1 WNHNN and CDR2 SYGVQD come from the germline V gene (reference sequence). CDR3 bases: TGCGCCAGCAGTGATGACAGGGACGACTATGGCTACACCTTC. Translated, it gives CASSDDRDDYGYTF.

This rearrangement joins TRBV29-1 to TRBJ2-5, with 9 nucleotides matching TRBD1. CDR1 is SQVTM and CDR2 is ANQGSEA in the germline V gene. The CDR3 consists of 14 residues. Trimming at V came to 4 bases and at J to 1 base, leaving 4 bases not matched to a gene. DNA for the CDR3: TGCAGCGTTGCAAGGGACAGGGTCCAAGAGACCCAGTACTTC. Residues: CSVARDRVQETQYF. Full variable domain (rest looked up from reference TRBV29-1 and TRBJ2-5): SAVISQKPSRDICQRGTSLTIQCQVDSQVTMMFWYRQQPGQSLTLIATANQGSEATYESGFVIDKFPISRPNLTFSTLTVSNMSPEDSSIYLCSVARDRVQETQYFGPGTRLLVL.

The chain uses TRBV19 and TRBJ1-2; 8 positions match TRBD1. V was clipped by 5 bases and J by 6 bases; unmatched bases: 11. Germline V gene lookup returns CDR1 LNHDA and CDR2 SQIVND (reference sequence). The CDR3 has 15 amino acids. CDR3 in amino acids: CASSHRDRSRHGYTF. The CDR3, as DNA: TGTGCCAGTAGTCACCGGGACAGGTCCCGCCATGGCTACACCTTC.

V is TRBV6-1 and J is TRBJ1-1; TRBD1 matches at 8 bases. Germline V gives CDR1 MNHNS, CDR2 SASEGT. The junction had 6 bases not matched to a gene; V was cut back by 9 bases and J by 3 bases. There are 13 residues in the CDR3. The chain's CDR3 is CASQGARYTEAFF. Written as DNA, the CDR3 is TGTGCCAGTCAGGGGGCCCGGTACACTGAAGCTTTCTTT.

CDR3 region: CASSLGDSTDTQYF. CDR3 DNA: TGCGCCAGCAGCCTCGGGGATAGCACAGATACGCAGTATTTT. The chain links TRBV5-1 to TRBJ2-3; tentative D call: TRBD2 (5 bases). Per the germline V gene, CDR1 is SGHRS and CDR2 is YFSETQ. Trimming took 4 bases from V and 0 from J, leaving 9 bases between them. The CDR3 covers 14 residues.

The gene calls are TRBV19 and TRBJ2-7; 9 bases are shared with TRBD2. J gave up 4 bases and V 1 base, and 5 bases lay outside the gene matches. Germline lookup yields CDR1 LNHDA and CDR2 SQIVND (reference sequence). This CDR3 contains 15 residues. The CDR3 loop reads CASSIGASGKYEQYF. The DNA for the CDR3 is TGTGCCAGTAGTATAGGGGCTAGCGGGAAATACGAGCAGTACTTC.

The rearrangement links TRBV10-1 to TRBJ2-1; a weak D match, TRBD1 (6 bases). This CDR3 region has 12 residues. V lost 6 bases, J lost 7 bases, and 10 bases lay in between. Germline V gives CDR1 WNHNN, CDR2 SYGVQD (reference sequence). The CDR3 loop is CASRPGHNEQFF. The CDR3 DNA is TGCGCCAGCAGGCCGGGACATAATGAGCAGTTCTTC.